This T cell receptor (beta chain) stems from a study of cytomegalovirus exposure and HLA in healthy donors. Use of 60 Vbeta and 13 Jbeta primers characterized the PCR. Profiled with immunoSEQ multiplex PCR; TCRdb holds only in-frame clones, not every one. The sample records about 110,000 clones, over 65% being singletons. Concerning this clone: Antigen unknown.

The germline gives CDR1 MNHEY, CDR2 SVGAGI. The V and J ends lost 8 bases and 8 bases, in that order; junction bases with no gene match: 10. CDR3 length equals 14 residues. Study observations and caveats: In vitro, a few CMV-associated chains proved specific for CMV antigens.

The rearrangement joins TRBV6-5 to TRBJ2-4, with 9 positions matching TRBD1. This clonotype was sampled from a woman aged 25 to 39 in good health and CMV-seronegative. Sequenced: PBMCs. In DNA, the CDR3 is TGTGCCAGCGGGGGACAGGGAGCATTAGACATTCAGTACTTC. Translated, it gives CASGGQGALDIQYF.